This T cell receptor beta chain was recorded in a study of T cell responses to AZD1222 COVID-19 vaccine. Profiled with immunoSEQ multiplex PCR; TCRdb holds only in-frame clones, not every one. The data contain around 120,000 clones, 93% of them singletons. V lost 5 bases to trimming and J lost 6 bases, with 14 bases between them. CDR1 and CDR2 (germline): SQVTM, ANQGSEA. CDR3 length: 13 amino acids. The source material was peripheral blood, sampled on day 0 of AZD1222 vaccination. The V call is TRBV29-1, the J call TRBJ2-1; D uncertain. The receptor was isolated from an adult in good health. CDR3 sequence (DNA): TGCAGCGTTAACCGGGTCCCACTCAATGAGCAGTTCTTC. It is translated as CSVNRVPLNEQFF.